The 10 T cell receptor beta chains below come from one sample, sequenced in a study of CD8 T cells in Susac syndrome. Random hexamers served to reverse transcribe about 0.5 to 1 ug RNA. MiXCR, run by TCRdb on the immunoSEQ multiplex PCR reads, gives a single entry per CDR3 protein. The profile shows around 300,000 distinct CDR3 sequences, about nine tenths of them singletons. The sample comprised CD8+ T cells from PBMCs. These receptors were taken from a human donor with multiple sclerosis.

The CDR3 sequence: CASSLGTLVSTDTQYF. DNA for the CDR3: TGTGCCAGCAGCTTAGGGACGTTGGTTAGCACAGATACGCAGTATTTT. The J gene is TRBJ2-3, the V gene TRBV7-9, with D hard to call. The germline CDR1 and CDR2 sequences are SEHNR and FQNEAQ (reference sequence). V lost 1 base and J 0 bases, leaving 11 bases between the germline ends. This CDR3 region has 16 residues.

The rearrangement uses TRBV29-1 and TRBJ2-2; the D gene is possibly TRBD1 (6 bases). The CDR3 spans 13 residues. Trimming took 3 bases from V and 2 from J, leaving 7 bases between them. The germline gives CDR1 SQVTM, CDR2 ANQGSEA. CDR3 sequence reads: CSVDRGNTGELFF. Written as DNA, the CDR3 is TGCAGCGTTGACAGGGGAAACACCGGGGAGCTGTTTTTT.

The chain joins TRBV28 to TRBJ2-1; 7 bases map to TRBD2. Trimming at V came to 7 bases and at J to 7 bases, leaving 13 bases not matched to a gene. The germline CDR1 and CDR2 sequences are MDHEN and SYDVKM. The CDR3 sequence is 15 residues long. CDR3 amino acids: CASIPSGEGGNEQFF. CDR3 sequence (DNA): TGTGCCAGCATACCCTCGGGGGAGGGCGGGAATGAGCAGTTCTTC.

The chain has TRBV2 and TRBJ2-3; D is undetermined. V was shortened by 2 bases and J by 3 bases, with 3 bases between the two germline ends. Germline V gene lookup returns CDR1 SNHLY and CDR2 FYNNEI. The CDR3 has 12 residues. The CDR3 spells CASSERTDTQYF. Here the CDR3 DNA reads TGTGCCAGCAGTGAACGGACAGATACGCAGTATTTT. The whole variable domain, remainder taken from reference TRBV2 and TRBJ2-3, is EPEVTQTPSHQVTQMGQEVILRCVPISNHLYFYWYRQILGQKVEFLVSFYNNEISEKSEIFDDQFSVERPDGSNFTLKIRSTKLEDSAMYFCASSERTDTQYFGPGTRLTVL.

The chain uses TRBV4-3 and TRBJ1-1, with TRBD1 as a possible D gene (5 bases). V was trimmed by 2 bases and J by 0 bases, leaving 22 bases between them. CDR1 is LGHNA, CDR2 YSLEER, per germline. This CDR3 comprises 19 residues. In DNA, the CDR3 is TGCGCCAGCAGCCAATTGGAGTGGATCACCGGGGCCATGAACACTGAAGCTTTCTTT. Residues: CASSQLEWITGAMNTEAFF.

The chain couples TRBV13 to TRBJ2-3, with 12 nucleotides matching TRBD2. CDR3 length: 15 amino acids. From germline, CDR1 is PRHDT and CDR2 FYEKMQ (reference sequence). Trimming cost V 5 bases and J 4 bases; bases outside gene matches: 4. The DNA of the CDR3 is TGTGCCAGCAGCGAACCTAGCGGGAGGGCAGATACGCAGTATTTT. As protein: CASSEPSGRADTQYF.

This chain joins TRBV4-1 and TRBJ1-1, with 8 bases fitting TRBD1. The CDR3 runs 15 residues. Looked up from germline, CDR1 is MGHRA and CDR2 is YSYEKL. V was clipped by 4 bases and J by 1 base; unmatched bases: 5. The CDR3 reads CASSPQGAANTEAFF. CDR3 nucleotide sequence: TGCGCCAGCAGCCCTCAGGGGGCGGCGAACACTGAAGCTTTCTTT.

This chain links TRBV24-1 with TRBJ2-7, with D possibly matching TRBD1 (6 bases). V lost 4 bases and J 1 base, leaving 19 bases between the germline ends. The CDR3 runs 17 residues. Germline assignment: CDR1 KGHDR and CDR2 SFDVKD. The chain's CDR3 is CATSEWDIPARSYEQYF. In DNA, the CDR3 is TGTGCCACCAGTGAATGGGACATCCCGGCAAGGTCCTACGAGCAGTACTTC.

The chain employs TRBV19 and TRBJ2-1; D tentatively fits TRBD1 or TRBD2 (5 bases each). Trimming removed 2 bases at V and 8 bases at J, with 25 bases between. This CDR3 has 18 amino acids. CDR1 and CDR2 (germline): LNHDA, SQIVND (reference sequence). The CDR3 sequence: CASSIITSSGPRLDEQFF. The CDR3 bases are TGTGCCAGTAGTATAATTACAAGTTCGGGGCCGCGCTTGGATGAGCAGTTCTTC.

In DNA form, the CDR3 reads TGTGCCTCAGGACTAGCGGGAGGGGATGCCAAAAACATTCAGTACTTC. Its protein is CASGLAGGDAKNIQYF. The gene calls are TRBV5-4 and TRBJ2-4; 15 positions agree with TRBD2. This CDR3 is built from 16 residues. V trimming: 10 bases; J trimming: 1 base; junction bases outside the gene matches: 6. Germline V gives CDR1 SGHNT, CDR2 YYREEE (reference sequence).